This T cell receptor (beta chain) came from a study of T cell changes during pregnancy in multiple sclerosis. The length of the CDR3 is 17 residues. Germline V gives CDR1 MNHEY, CDR2 SMNVEV (reference sequence). Trimming left V 3 bases short and J 4 bases short, with 20 bases between. Clones were read by immunoSEQ multiplex PCR, and TCRdb kept only the in-frame ones, dropping some. The sample yields some 40,000 clones, about 90% seen once. The sample was CD8+ T cells from peripheral blood mononuclear cells, taken before pregnancy. J is TRBJ2-3 and V is TRBV27; D perhaps matches TRBD1 (5 bases). The sequence came from a female donor with multiple sclerosis, enrolled in a pregnancy study. DNA of the CDR3: TGTGCCAGCAGTTTTCTCTCGCAGGCAGGGTCGGCAGATACGCAGTATTTT. This gives the protein CASSFLSQAGSADTQYF.